The rows below give T cell receptor beta chains drawn from one sample of a study of control samples from healthy donors and cancer patients. Sequenced by immunoSEQ multiplex PCR; TCRdb stores in-frame clones only, minus some. The table has roughly 170,000 clones, about 91% seen once; the top ten hold approximately 2%. Sequencing input: blood. The receptors were gathered from a woman aged 40 to 50 in good health. Both conserved end residues are part of each CDR3. Clone size is shown for a subset of rows, as once, few, many or a class of expanded clone.

V,size,J,CDR3
TRBV7-4,-,TRBJ2-1,CASSPGGPESSYNEQFF
TRBV24-1,-,TRBJ1-3,CATSGPRGEGNTIYF
TRBV12-3/TRBV12-4,few,TRBJ1-2,CASSLGDNYGYTF
TRBV11-2,-,TRBJ2-1,CASSLGHYNEQFF
TRBV19,once,TRBJ2-5,CASSPLGGVLKETQYF
TRBV2,-,TRBJ1-6,CASQKERGNNSPLHF
TRBV28,-,TRBJ1-2,CASNDRGVYGYTF
TRBV4-1,few,TRBJ2-7,CASSARGSGTASYEQYF
TRBV27,-,TRBJ2-7,CASSLFRSPYYEQYF
TRBV5-6,-,TRBJ1-1,CASRSWQGAMVRTEAFF
TRBV7-2,-,TRBJ2-7,CASSPQGLAWAYEQYF
TRBV19,-,TRBJ1-5,CASSMADAGARGQPQHF
TRBV7-9,-,TRBJ2-1,CASSLDPANEQFF
TRBV19,once,TRBJ2-7,CASSKGFSYEQYF
TRBV5-1,-,TRBJ1-1,CASSLWRDTEAFF
TRBV14,-,TRBJ1-1,CASSQGGPRKTEFEAFF
TRBV6-1,-,TRBJ1-6,CASSDGPGQLNSPLHF
TRBV7-2,-,TRBJ1-6,CASSLEASSPLHF
TRBV3-1/TRBV3-2,-,TRBJ2-1,CASSRLGGGGPSNEQFF
TRBV2,-,TRBJ2-3,CTSSHFIARGGADTQYF
TRBV2,-,TRBJ1-1,CASSELVGGMNTEAFF
TRBV4-2,-,TRBJ2-3,CASSQDFASGFTDTQYF